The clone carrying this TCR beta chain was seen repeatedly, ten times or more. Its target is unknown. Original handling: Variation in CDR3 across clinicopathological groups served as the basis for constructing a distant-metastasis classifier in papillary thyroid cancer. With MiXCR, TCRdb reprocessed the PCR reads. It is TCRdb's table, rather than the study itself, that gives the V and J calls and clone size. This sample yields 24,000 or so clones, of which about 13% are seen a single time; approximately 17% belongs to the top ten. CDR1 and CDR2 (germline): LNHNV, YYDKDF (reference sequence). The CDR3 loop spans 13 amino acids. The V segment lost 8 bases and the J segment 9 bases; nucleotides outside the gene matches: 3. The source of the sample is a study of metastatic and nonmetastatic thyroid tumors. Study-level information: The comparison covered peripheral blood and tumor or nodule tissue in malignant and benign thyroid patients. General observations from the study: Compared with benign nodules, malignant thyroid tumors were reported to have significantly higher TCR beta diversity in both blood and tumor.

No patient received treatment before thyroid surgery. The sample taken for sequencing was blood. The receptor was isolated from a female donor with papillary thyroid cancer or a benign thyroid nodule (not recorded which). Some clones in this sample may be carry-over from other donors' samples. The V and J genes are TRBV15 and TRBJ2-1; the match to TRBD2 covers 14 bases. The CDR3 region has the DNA TGTGCCACCTGGACTAGCGGGAGGTTTGAGCAGTTCTTC. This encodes CATWTSGRFEQFF.